The sequence of this TCR beta chain was determined in a study of blood T cell repertoires in COVID-19 (dated by TCRdb to the early 2020s). For context, the study as a whole: The collaborator samples originated in the United States, Italy and Spain and spanned the acute and convalescent phases of COVID-19. A freely available public database, intended as a resource for researchers studying the immune response to SARS-CoV-2, is where the repertoires were released. Sample metadata almost always included a de-identified subject ID, COVID-19 status, age in years and sex. Samples were obtained from the ongoing ImmuneRACE study (first 160 participants) and from over 1,000 subjects provided by 6 global collaborators. Where HLA class I and class II types were available, the types were taken from metadata supplied by the sample provider, not from assay-based typing. The prospective study material was composed of cDNA or gDNA derived from T cells, B-cell-depleted T cells, or PBMCs. Deeply sampled blood TCRbeta repertoires from subjects exposed to, actively infected with, or recovered from COVID-19 were included in the dataset.

Another Seattle source contributed samples from volunteer blood donors who had recovered from COVID-19. Each collaborating institution followed its own protocols to collect whole blood in K2EDTA tubes. For TCRbeta analysis, collaborators shipped samples in one of three forms: frozen whole blood, isolated PBMCs, or DNA extracted from either of those sample types. The immunoSEQ Assay, a bias-controlled multiplex PCR, was used to amplify TCRbeta CDR3 regions from genomic DNA. Under the source paper's analysis protocol: The number of nucleated cells in each sample was estimated by amplification of reference gene primers within the assay. Sequence reads were collapsed and filtered to measure the absolute abundance of every unique TCRbeta CDR3 rearrangement. Productive Simpson clonality was computed per sample as the square root of Simpson's diversity index over productive rearrangements. TCRdb holds this immuneACCESS table with in-frame rearrangements only. Some clones are missing; in checked studies, unresolved V genes explain under half, and the rest has no known cause. V and J calls and clone size come straight from that table; D and trimming were deduced from the DNA. This sample has 180,000 or so clones in its table, and over 75% of those were observed once. The top ten clones comprise 0.95% to 1.5% of the sample.

On this clone itself: This receptor's antigen is unknown. Base qualities are not recorded, but no much larger clone differs from it by a single base.

The investigation overall reported the following: The amount of clinical and demographic metadata varied by source and participant and was provided uncurated.

From the germline V gene (reference sequence), CDR1 is MNHEY and CDR2 is SMNVEV. The CDR3 contains 13 residues, cysteine and phenylalanine counted. Solely the CDR3 DNA is kept, with 39 bases framed from the first base. Between the V and J ends, shortened by 5 bases and 6 bases respectively, the junction contains 11 bases. The receptor comes from a man aged 60-69 years who had recovered from COVID-19. Source material: peripheral blood. This sequence uses TRBV27 and TRBJ1-5, with TRBD1 as a weak D call on 6 bases. Read as DNA, the sequence is TGTGCCAGCAGTCGACAGGACGGTCAGCCCCAGCATTTT. Translated, this is CASSRQDGQPQHF.